This T cell receptor (beta chain) was documented in a study of T cells in narcolepsy. Study-wide background: Patients with NT1 or NT2 and healthy control donors were enrolled. Study-level results: Blood of same and different patients, but not healthy controls, reportedly held recurring autoreactive clonotypes.

The table came from immunoSEQ multiplex PCR; TCRdb's copy has only in-frame clones and leaves some out. The profile shows 24,000 or so clones, roughly four fifths of them singletons. V shed 5 bases and J 5 bases; nucleotides not matched to a gene: 7. Germline CDR1 reads SGHTA; CDR2 reads FQGNSA. This CDR3 is 15 amino acids long. As concerns this clone: The antigen remains undetermined.

The receptor's source is a human donor with narcolepsy. Sequenced sample: CD45RA- memory CD4+ T cells from PBMCs. V and J are TRBV7-2 and TRBJ2-5; the match to TRBD2 covers 11 bases. This CDR3 is CASSKPGLAVETQYF. The CDR3 DNA is TGTGCCAGCAGCAAGCCGGGACTAGCGGTTGAGACCCAGTACTTC.